The clone carrying this T cell receptor (beta chain) was seen ten or more times. CDR3 size: 15 residues. V shed 6 bases, J shed 0 bases, and the junction held 7 bases outside the gene matches. Germline loops: CDR1 ENHRY, CDR2 SYGVKD. This entry comes from a study of spatial heterogeneity in lung cancer. Study-wide background: Alpha-chain sequences were detected in numbers that were consistently lower than beta-chain sequences. Raw reads contained each unique TCR and UMI combination more than ten times on average.

Each TCR cDNA molecule bore a unique molecular identifier. TCRdb re-called the 5' RACE reads with MiXCR, one entry per CDR3 protein. This sample has tens of thousands of distinct CDR3 sequences, with approximately 12% found just once. Specified time point: sample taken at primary tumor resection. Tumor, nontumor lung or frozen PBMC supplied whole RNA that was sequenced unsorted. Donation came from some 73 patients with untreated early-stage non-small cell lung cancer. This TCR was sampled from a male donor with early-stage non-small cell lung cancer. Material: PBMCs, obtained at surgery. The chain couples TRBV10-3 to TRBJ1-2, with 7 positions matching TRBD1. CDR3 bases: TGTGCCATCAGCGACGACAGGGCCTCTAACTATGGCTACACCTTC. It yields the protein CAISDDRASNYGYTF.